The 18 T cell receptor beta chains below come from one sample, sequenced in a study of T-cell reconstitution after alpha-beta-depleted transplantation in children. TCRbeta library preparation incorporated unique molecular identifiers. TCRdb reanalysed the PCR reads using MiXCR and keeps one entry per CDR3 protein. Of 350,000 to 450,000 distinct CDR3 sequences in the sample, roughly 20% are singletons; the top ten hold over 3.5%. Here the sequenced sample was PBMCs from the stem cell graft donor, taken from the stem cell graft. All receptors come from a human donor who donated a stem cell graft to a child with acute myeloid leukemia.

The sample holds many counts of this clonotype. The CDR3 DNA reads as TGTGCCATCAATCGGGTGGCTAGCGGGACTTACGAGCAGTACTTC. As protein: CAINRVASGTYEQYF. The chain employs TRBV10-3 and TRBJ2-7, with 9 bases aligning to TRBD2. This CDR3 spans 15 amino acids. With V trimmed by 7 bases and J by 4 bases, 11 bases remained unmatched. The germline gives CDR1 ENHRY, CDR2 SYGVKD.

In its sample, this clonotype was seen a few times. This chain connects TRBV9 to TRBJ1-1; D gene ambiguous. Trimming shortened V by 2 bases and J by 5 bases, and 10 bases separated the two germline ends. The CDR3 is made up of 13 amino acids. CDR1 SGDLS and CDR2 YYNGEE come from the germline V gene. The CDR3 protein is CASSVRVGTEAFF. CDR3 bases: TGTGCCAGCAGCGTCAGAGTTGGGACTGAAGCTTTCTTT. Full variable domain (missing parts from reference TRBV9 and TRBJ1-1): DSGVTQTPKHLITATGQRVTLRCSPRSGDLSVYWYQQSLDQGLQFLIQYYNGEERAKGNILERFSAQQFPDLHSELNLSSLELGDSALYFCASSVRVGTEAFFGQGTRLTVV.

The chain employs TRBV20-1 and TRBJ2-1, with D possibly matching TRBD1 (7 bases). This CDR3 region has 14 residues. Germline CDR1 is DFQATT and CDR2 is SNEGSKA (reference sequence). V gave up 6 bases and J gave up 5 bases, with 17 bases separating them. CDR3 protein: CSASRGTDNNEQFF. CDR3 DNA: TGCAGTGCCTCGCGCGGGACAGACAACAATGAGCAGTTCTTC.

The rearrangement uses TRBV12-3 or TRBV12-4 and TRBJ2-2, with D perhaps matching TRBD1 (6 bases). Trimming stripped 2 bases from V and 5 bases from J, with 9 bases between. The CDR3 consists of 14 residues. The CDR3 is CASSLPGVTGELFF. In nucleotides, the CDR3 is TGTGCCAGCAGTTTACCAGGGGTGACCGGGGAGCTGTTTTTT.

Many counts were recorded for this clonotype. The chain combines TRBV7-2 with TRBJ2-7; 7 bases line up with TRBD2. V was pared by 1 base and J by 2 bases, with 2 bases of the junction left unmatched. CDR1 is SGHTA, CDR2 FQGNSA, per germline. This CDR3 comprises 14 residues. CDR3 loop: CASSLEAGTYEQYF. The CDR3 nucleotides are TGTGCCAGCAGCTTAGAAGCGGGAACCTACGAGCAGTACTTC.

The rearrangement links TRBV5-1 to TRBJ2-3; TRBD2 matches 7 bases. This CDR3 contains 16 residues. The germline gives CDR1 SGHRS, CDR2 YFSETQ. With 0 bases clipped from V and 1 base from J, the junction kept 5 bases outside the gene matches. DNA of the CDR3: TGCGCCAGCAGCTTGGCCTCTCTAGCGGGCACAGATACGCAGTATTTT. Amino acid sequence: CASSLASLAGTDTQYF.

CDR3 amino acids: CASSQARTTYNEQFF. The CDR3 DNA sequence: TGTGCCAGCAGCCAAGCCAGGACAACCTACAATGAGCAGTTCTTC. The rearrangement uses TRBV3-1 and TRBJ2-1; maybe TRBD1 (5 bases). The CDR3 runs to 15 residues. CDR1 is LGHDT and CDR2 is YNNKEL in the germline V gene (reference sequence). Trimming left V 1 base short and J 2 bases short, with 9 bases between.

In its sample, this clonotype was seen many times. V gene TRBV7-6 combines with J gene TRBJ2-1; 8 bases fit TRBD1. The CDR3 is 13 residues long. V shed 5 bases and J 8 bases; nucleotides not matched to a gene: 5. Germline assignment: CDR1 SGHVS and CDR2 FNYEAQ. The CDR3 nucleotides read TGTGCCAGCAGCCAGACAGGGGTCGATGAGCAGTTCTTC. Residues: CASSQTGVDEQFF.

This sequence joins TRBV20-1 and TRBJ2-1; D is perhaps TRBD2 (5 bases). This CDR3 has 14 amino acids. Germline CDR1 is DFQATT and CDR2 is SNEGSKA (reference sequence). V shed 6 bases and J shed 3 bases, with 15 bases lying between them. CDR3 sequence (DNA): TGCAGTGCCCGGCCAAGGGAGTACTACAATGAGCAGTTCTTC. Translating gives CSARPREYYNEQFF.

This clonotype was found a few times. The rearrangement links TRBV5-6 to TRBJ2-7; D not resolved. Germline loops: CDR1 SGHDT, CDR2 YYEEEE. V was shortened by 0 bases and J by 2 bases, with 12 bases between the two germline ends. There are 15 residues in the CDR3. The CDR3 sequence: CASSLGLVGTYEQYF. DNA of the CDR3: TGTGCCAGCAGCTTGGGGCTGGTAGGGACCTACGAGCAGTACTTC.

This clonotype was observed a handful of times. The V gene is TRBV28, the J gene TRBJ2-1; D uncertain. Germline V CDR1 and CDR2: MDHEN, SYDVKM. This CDR3 region has 16 residues. The germline V and J ends were trimmed by 3 bases and 1 base, with 13 bases remaining between them. CDR3 sequence reads: CASSFNRYISYNEQFF. The CDR3 DNA reads TGTGCCAGCAGTTTCAATCGGTATATATCCTACAATGAGCAGTTCTTC.

This clonotype was counted between two and nine times. The chain couples TRBV6-5 to TRBJ2-3; TRBD1 might be the D (5 bases). The CDR3 runs 15 residues. Germline V gene sequence: CDR1 MNHEY, CDR2 SVGAGI. Trimming took off 2 bases at V and 0 bases at J, with 9 bases between the two ends. CDR3 nucleotides: TGTGCCAGCAGTTACAGGGGCAAAAGCACAGATACGCAGTATTTT. This codes for CASSYRGKSTDTQYF.

This clonotype was seen ten or more times. The chain links TRBV10-2 to TRBJ2-5; 9 bases are a match to TRBD1. This CDR3 comprises 15 residues. J lost 5 bases, V lost 7 bases, and 11 bases had no gene match. Germline V gives CDR1 WSHSY, CDR2 SAAADI. For the CDR3, the DNA is TGCGCCAGCACCCCATGGGACAGGGAGCCGGAGACCCAGTACTTC. It codes for CASTPWDREPETQYF.

This chain connects TRBV12-3 or TRBV12-4 to TRBJ2-6; either TRBD1 or TRBD2 may fit D (5 bases each). Trimming removed 1 base at V and 5 bases at J, with 6 bases between. The CDR3 sequence is 14 residues long. CDR3 DNA sequence: TGTGCCAGCAGTTTAGGGGGACGGGCCAACGTCCTGACTTTC. As protein: CASSLGGRANVLTF.

In its sample, this clonotype was seen many times. This chain connects TRBV5-1 to TRBJ1-2; 7 bases match TRBD1. Unmatched junction bases numbered 7, after V lost 1 base and J lost 1 base. The germline V gene encodes CDR1 SGHRS and CDR2 YFSETQ. This CDR3 region has 16 residues. The CDR3 nucleotides read TGCGCCAGCAGCTTGCTTCGGGACAGTCTTAACTATGGCTACACCTTC. It encodes CASSLLRDSLNYGYTF.

This clonotype turned up a few times. This chain links TRBV7-2 with TRBJ1-5; possibly TRBD1 for D (5 bases). The CDR3 length is 13 residues. Germline CDR1 reads SGHTA; CDR2 reads FQGNSA. The V end lost 4 bases, the J end lost 7 bases, and 11 bases lay between the germline ends. CDR3 region: CASSSQGRQPQHF. Here the CDR3 DNA reads TGTGCCAGCAGCTCCCAGGGACGACAGCCCCAGCATTTT.

This clonotype was found a few times. V is TRBV12-3 or TRBV12-4 and J is TRBJ2-3; D ambiguous. The germline V and J ends were trimmed by 2 bases and 5 bases, with 5 bases remaining between them. This CDR3 spans 12 amino acids. CDR3 nucleotides: TGTGCCAGCAGTTTATGGAGAGATACGCAGTATTTT. Its translation is CASSLWRDTQYF.

The chain carries TRBV15 and TRBJ2-1; a weak D match, TRBD2 (6 bases). CDR1 LNHNV and CDR2 YYDKDF come from the germline V gene (reference sequence). The CDR3 runs to 15 residues. V gave up 1 base and J gave up 1 base, with 8 bases separating them. CDR3 DNA: TGTGCCACCAGCAGAGGACGGGAGTCCTACAATGAGCAGTTCTTC. It encodes CATSRGRESYNEQFF. Based on the CDR3 plus reference TRBV15 and TRBJ2-1, the full variable domain is DAMVIQNPRYQVTQFGKPVTLSCSQTLNHNVMYWYQQKSSQAPKLLFHYYDKDFNNEADTPDNFQSRRPNTSFCFLDIRSPGLGDTAMYLCATSRGRESYNEQFFGPGTRLTVL.